This section outlines one TCR beta chain sequence together with its context. Antigen specificity is unknown. Amplification used 60 Vbeta primers and 13 Jbeta primers. Sequenced by immunoSEQ multiplex PCR; TCRdb stores in-frame clones only, minus some. The data hold about 130,000 clones, with 65% to 80% observed a single time. This sample is part of a study of cytomegalovirus exposure and HLA in healthy donors. Trimming took 3 bases from V and 1 from J; bases not matched to a gene: 11. The germline gives CDR1 MNHEY, CDR2 SMNVEV (reference sequence). The CDR3 is 18 amino acids. Study-wide points: The investigators catalogued under 200 TCR beta chains as cytomegalovirus-associated.

Sequencing input: PBMCs. This sequence originates from a woman aged 40-49 years in good health and CMV-seronegative. The chain recombines TRBV27 with TRBJ2-5; TRBD1 aligns across 10 bases. The CDR3 sequence: CASSFGTGVRVGQETQYF. The CDR3 DNA sequence: TGTGCCAGCAGTTTCGGGACAGGGGTCCGGGTGGGCCAAGAGACCCAGTACTTC.